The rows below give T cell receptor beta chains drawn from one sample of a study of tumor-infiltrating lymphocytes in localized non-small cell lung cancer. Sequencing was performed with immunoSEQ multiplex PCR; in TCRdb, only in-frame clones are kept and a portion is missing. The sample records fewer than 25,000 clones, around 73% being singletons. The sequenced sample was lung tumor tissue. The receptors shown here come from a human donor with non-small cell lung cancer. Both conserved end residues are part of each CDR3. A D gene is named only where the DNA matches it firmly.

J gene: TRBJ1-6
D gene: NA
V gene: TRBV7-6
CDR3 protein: CASSVMSDSPLHF

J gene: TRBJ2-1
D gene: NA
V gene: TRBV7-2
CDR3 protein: CASSLWRDEQFF

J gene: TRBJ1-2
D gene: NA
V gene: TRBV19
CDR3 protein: CASTGSTGYTF

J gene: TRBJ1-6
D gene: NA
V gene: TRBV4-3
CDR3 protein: CASSQGPGEVRSPLHF

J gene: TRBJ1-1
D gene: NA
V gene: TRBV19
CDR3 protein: CASSITRNTEAFF

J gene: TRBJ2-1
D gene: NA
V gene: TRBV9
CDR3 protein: CASSELQQNEQFF

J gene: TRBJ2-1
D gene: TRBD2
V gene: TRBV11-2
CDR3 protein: CASSLSSGGAREQFF

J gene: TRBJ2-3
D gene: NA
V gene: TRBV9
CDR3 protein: CASSVDSSTDTQYF

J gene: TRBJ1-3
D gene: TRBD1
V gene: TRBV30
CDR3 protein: CAWSGQGGNTIYF

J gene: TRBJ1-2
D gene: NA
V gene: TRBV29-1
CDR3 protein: CSAGSGSYYGYTF

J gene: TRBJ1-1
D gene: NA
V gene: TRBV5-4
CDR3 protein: CASSLDGLNTEAFF

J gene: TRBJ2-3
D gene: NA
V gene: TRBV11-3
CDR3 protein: CASSQTTDTQYF

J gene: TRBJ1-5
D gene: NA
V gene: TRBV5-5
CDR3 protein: CASSPTPFVYSNQPQHF

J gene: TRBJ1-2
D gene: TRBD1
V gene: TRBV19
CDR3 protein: CASFDDRGGGYTF

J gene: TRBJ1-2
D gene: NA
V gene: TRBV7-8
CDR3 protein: CASSLESMWGADGYTF

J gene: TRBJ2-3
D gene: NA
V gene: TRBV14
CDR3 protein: CASSLSVDTQYF

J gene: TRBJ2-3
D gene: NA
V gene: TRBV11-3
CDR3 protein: CASSLESGTSHTDTQYF

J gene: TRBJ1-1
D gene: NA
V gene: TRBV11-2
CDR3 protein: CASNTGGGKNTEAFF

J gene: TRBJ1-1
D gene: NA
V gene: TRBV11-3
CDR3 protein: CASSFAPLVAPEAFF

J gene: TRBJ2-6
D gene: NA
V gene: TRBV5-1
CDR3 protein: CASNRVSGANVLTF

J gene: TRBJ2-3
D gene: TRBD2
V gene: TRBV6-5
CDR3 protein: CASGLSGGAGDTQYF

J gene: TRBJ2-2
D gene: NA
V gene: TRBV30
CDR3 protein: CAWSVRPGELFF

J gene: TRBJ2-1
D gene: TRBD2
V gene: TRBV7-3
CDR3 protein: CASSPARGGLYNEQFF

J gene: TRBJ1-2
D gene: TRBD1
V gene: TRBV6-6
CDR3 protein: CASSYSGDSYGYTF